The rows below give T cell receptor beta chains drawn from one sample of a study of response to subunit inactivated influenza vaccine. TCRdb re-called the RT-PCR reads through MiXCR, storing one row per CDR3 protein. The sample carries around 490,000 distinct CDR3 sequences, less than 8% recorded once. The material sequenced was PBMCs from blood, taken less than 30 months after vaccination. The source is a man aged 45 to 75 who received an inactivated influenza vaccine. Both conserved end residues are part of each CDR3.

j_gene | v_gene | CDR3aa
TRBJ2-5 | TRBV27 | CASSSLLAGVVETQYF
TRBJ2-5 | TRBV6-2/TRBV6-3 | CASTRLAGETQYF
TRBJ1-1 | TRBV6-1 | CASNLPGTDEAFF
TRBJ2-2 | TRBV28 | CASRKLDRVSTGELFF
TRBJ2-2 | TRBV5-1 | CASSLLGDGELFF
TRBJ2-2 | TRBV11-2 | CASSPSPAGELFF
TRBJ2-4 | TRBV20-1 | CSALGFGNIQYF
TRBJ2-7 | TRBV6-5 | CASSYSQGSEQYF
TRBJ2-3 | TRBV28 | CASSLSGPDTDTQYF
TRBJ2-5 | TRBV29-1 | CSVGTSGFETQYF
TRBJ1-6 | TRBV10-3 | CAISVGQGNSPLHF
TRBJ1-2 | TRBV9 | CASSPRPIRDAGYGYTF
TRBJ2-5 | TRBV10-3 | CAISEGREQTQYF
TRBJ2-7 | TRBV4-3 | CASSQDPRSGEQYF
TRBJ2-3 | TRBV20-1 | CSARGGGAGDTQYF
TRBJ1-1 | TRBV7-8 | CASSLGLAMNTEAFF
TRBJ1-2 | TRBV7-9 | CASSFATDGYTF
TRBJ2-1 | TRBV4-3 | CATSKGGRGDNEQFF
TRBJ2-5 | TRBV28 | CASTGQGRENF
TRBJ2-3 | TRBV5-1 | CASSGTGTRTDTQYF
TRBJ2-3 | TRBV12-3/TRBV12-4 | CASSFGGGEADTQYF
TRBJ1-2 | TRBV12-3/TRBV12-4 | CASIGRYGYTF
TRBJ2-3 | TRBV12-3/TRBV12-4 | CASSLEGLGSTDTQYF
TRBJ2-5 | TRBV20-1 | CSAREPGAGGTQYF
TRBJ1-6 | TRBV12-3/TRBV12-4 | CASRTGQWNSPLHF
TRBJ2-1 | TRBV9 | CASSSSGSGHNEQFF
TRBJ1-2 | TRBV9 | CASSVTWDSAIGYTF
TRBJ1-2 | TRBV5-1 | CASSPGTDIFYGYTF
TRBJ2-2 | TRBV29-1 | CSVGGGGGTGELFF
TRBJ2-7 | TRBV4-2 | CASSQDLGSSFSYEQYF
TRBJ2-2 | TRBV30 | CAWSVRVTSGTGELFF
TRBJ2-7 | TRBV29-1 | CSVETGFGEQYF
TRBJ1-3 | TRBV5-1 | CASSLTGTGVGNTIYF
TRBJ1-1 | TRBV15 | CATSRGATENTEAFF
TRBJ2-7 | TRBV30 | CAWSARDRSYEQYF
TRBJ1-2 | TRBV20-1 | CSARAPAGPQYSYGYTF
TRBJ2-1 | TRBV20-1 | CSARDFQRGNNEQFF
TRBJ2-2 | TRBV27 | CASKQGLNTGELFF
TRBJ1-5 | TRBV2 | CASSEGQISNQPQHF
TRBJ2-1 | TRBV12-3/TRBV12-4 | CASSLLGRVNEQFF
TRBJ1-5 | TRBV5-1 | CASSPSGENHQPQHF
TRBJ2-1 | TRBV7-7 | CASSLDYGNEQFF
TRBJ1-2 | TRBV7-9 | CASSEGDGYTF
TRBJ2-7 | TRBV11-2 | CASSLGLAGLYEQYF
TRBJ2-7 | TRBV28 | CASSTPRVYEQYF